This TCR beta chain was identified during a study of cytomegalovirus exposure and HLA in healthy donors. General study results and limits: Reports showed the classifier diagnosing cytomegalovirus status with high specificity and sensitivity. Rarity characterized most TCR sequences, yet some public TCRs appeared in many donors.

Germline CDR1 and CDR2: PRHDT and FYEKMQ (reference sequence). CDR3 length equals 16 residues. The V and J ends lost 5 bases and 0 bases respectively, with 14 bases between them. Assay used: immunoSEQ multiplex PCR; TCRdb lists only in-frame clones, some missing. The sample lists about 110,000 clones, about 87% seen once, with about 2% in the top ten. A note on this clone: Its target is not known.

The sample taken for sequencing was PBMCs. The chain employs TRBV13 and TRBJ1-3, with a possible D match to TRBD1 (6 bases). The sequence came from a woman under 30 in good health and CMV-seropositive. Here the CDR3 reads CASSGTRDTSGNTIYF. The CDR3 DNA reads TGTGCCAGCAGCGGGACAAGGGACACCTCTGGAAACACCATATATTTT.